This T cell receptor (beta chain) was sequenced for a study of Graves' ophthalmopathy and Graves' hyperthyroidism. Of note for this clonotype: What it binds is not known.

This CDR3 has 13 residues. In germline, CDR1 is KGHDR, CDR2 SFDVKD. With 3 bases removed from V and 0 bases from J, the gap between germline ends came to 5 bases. Study conclusions and caveats: Most clonotypes expanded in thyroid above 0.001 frequency were present in blood too. Built on 13 signatures, a model told ophthalmopathy apart from stable hyperthyroidism with 85% to 90% sensitivity and 75% to 82% specificity.

The diagnosis was founded upon clinical symptoms, serum thyroxine, TRAb, thyroid ultrasound and orbital computed tomography. The authors amplified TCR beta CDR3 regions, and they did so from RNA transcripts for repertoire sequencing. Amplification began with first-round RT-PCR using HTBI primers, then second-round multiplex PCR was performed. TCRdb ran MiXCR on the multiplex PCR reads and lists one entry per CDR3 protein. Among around 400,000 distinct CDR3 sequences listed, around 20% were seen once. The sequence was obtained from a woman in her late teens or twenties with Graves' ophthalmopathy. This chain uses TRBV24-1 with TRBJ2-7, with D unclear. Sequencing was carried out using peripheral blood. As DNA, the CDR3 is TGTGCCACCAGTGATCGGACCTCCTACGAGCAGTACTTC. Residues: CATSDRTSYEQYF.